Shown below are 25 T cell receptor beta chains from a single sample sequenced in a study of early T cells in non-severe SARS-CoV-2 infection. From the 5' RACE reads, TCRdb called clonotypes with MiXCR, one entry per CDR3 protein. Counted here are about 55,000 distinct CDR3 sequences, around 11% occurring once; the ten biggest clones make up under 4%. The sample taken for sequencing was whole blood. These receptors were collected from an adult who was a healthcare worker with PCR-confirmed SARS-CoV-2 infection or an uninfected control (not recorded which).

A few counts support this clonotype. V usage is TRBV6-5 and J usage is TRBJ1-1; D ambiguous. The V gene's germline CDR1 is MNHEY and CDR2 SVGAGI. The CDR3 has 13 residues. Trimming removed 5 bases at V and 1 base at J, with 8 bases between. CDR3 in DNA: TGTGCCAGCAGTATCAGCGAGAACACTGAAGCTTTCTTT. Translation gives CASSISENTEAFF.

This clonotype showed up many times. The chain recombines TRBV6-2 or TRBV6-3 with TRBJ2-2; TRBD1 matches 8 bases. CDR3 length: 16 residues. Per the germline V gene, CDR1 is MNHEY and CDR2 is SVGEGT. Germline trimming cut 4 bases from V and 3 bases from J; bases unmatched to any gene: 7. The CDR3 nucleotides read TGTGCCAGCAGTTCCTACGACAGGGGAGACACCGGGGAGCTGTTTTTT. It codes for CASSSYDRGDTGELFF.

This clonotype came up many times. This chain joins TRBV7-9 and TRBJ1-2, with 9 positions matching TRBD1. V trimming: 6 bases; J trimming: 4 bases; junction bases outside the gene matches: 6. The germline gives CDR1 SEHNR, CDR2 FQNEAQ (reference sequence). There are 14 residues in the CDR3. The CDR3 DNA is TGTGCCAGCAGAGGGGGACAGGGAGTCTATGGCTACACCTTC. Its protein product is CASRGGQGVYGYTF.

Ten or more counts support this clonotype. This chain uses TRBV30 with TRBJ1-1; a weak D match, TRBD1 (6 bases). The CDR3 length is 12 residues. The V and J ends lost 5 bases and 0 bases respectively, with 7 bases between them. Germline lookup yields CDR1 GTSNPN and CDR2 SVGIG (reference sequence). CDR3 in DNA: TGTGCCTGGGGACAGCTGAACACTGAAGCTTTCTTT. It translates to CAWGQLNTEAFF.

In its sample, this clonotype was seen many times. This rearrangement joins TRBV6-1 to TRBJ1-5; TRBD1 might be the D (6 bases). Per the germline V gene, CDR1 is MNHNS and CDR2 is SASEGT. This CDR3 is 16 amino acids long. Trimming cost V 7 bases and J 0 bases, with 16 bases left between them. Here the CDR3 reads CASTLTQGNSNQPQHF. The CDR3 coding sequence is TGTGCCAGCACCCTAACACAGGGAAATAGCAATCAGCCCCAGCATTTT.

At least ten counts were recorded for this clonotype. This rearrangement joins TRBV6-1 to TRBJ2-2; no definite D call. V was pared by 7 bases and J by 2 bases, with 8 bases between. In germline, CDR1 is MNHNS, CDR2 SASEGT. This CDR3 has 13 residues. Here the CDR3 reads CASNGANTGELFF. For the CDR3, the DNA is TGTGCCAGCAACGGCGCCAACACCGGGGAGCTGTTTTTT.

This clonotype turned up a few times. The chain combines TRBV28 with TRBJ1-1; D unclear. This CDR3 has 12 residues. From germline, CDR1 is MDHEN and CDR2 SYDVKM. Trimming removed 5 bases from V and 3 bases from J, with 7 bases in between. The CDR3 bases are TGTGCCAGCAGTCCTATATACACTGAAGCTTTCTTT. Protein sequence: CASSPIYTEAFF.

This clonotype occurred many times. The J gene is TRBJ2-5, the V gene TRBV28, with 9 bases aligning to TRBD2. This CDR3 has 14 residues. V shed 6 bases and J 1 base; nucleotides not matched to a gene: 3. CDR1 and CDR2 (germline): MDHEN, SYDVKM. CDR3 nucleotides: TGTGCCAGCAGAAATAGCGGGAGCCAAGAGACCCAGTACTTC. Amino acids: CASRNSGSQETQYF.

In its sample, this clonotype was seen many times. The chain combines TRBV29-1 with TRBJ1-1, with no clear D. CDR1 and CDR2 (germline): SQVTM, ANQGSEA. This CDR3 is built from 12 residues. V lost 1 base to trimming and J lost 3 bases, with 6 bases between them. The CDR3 loop is CSVEARDTEAFF. In DNA form, the CDR3 reads TGCAGCGTTGAAGCTCGGGACACTGAAGCTTTCTTT.

This clonotype showed up just a few times. The V and J genes are TRBV2 and TRBJ2-1, with TRBD1 as a possible D gene (6 bases). The germline gives CDR1 SNHLY, CDR2 FYNNEI. The CDR3 is 14 amino acids. V was pared by 6 bases and J by 4 bases, with 13 bases between. CDR3: CASREDRFYNEQFF. The CDR3 DNA sequence: TGTGCCAGCAGGGAGGACAGATTTTACAATGAGCAGTTCTTC.

This clonotype was seen a handful of times. The chain couples TRBV5-4 to TRBJ2-2; 9 positions agree with TRBD2. The V segment lost 5 bases and the J segment 1 base; nucleotides outside the gene matches: 6. The CDR3 covers 16 residues. CDR1 and CDR2 (germline): SGHNT, YYREEE (reference sequence). CDR3 DNA sequence: TGTGCCAGCAGTACCCGACTAGCGGTGAACACCGGGGAGCTGTTTTTT. Translation gives CASSTRLAVNTGELFF.

The CDR3 sequence: CASSVEGDFYEQYF. The CDR3 coding sequence is TGTGCCAGCAGCGTAGAGGGGGACTTCTACGAGCAGTACTTC. V gene TRBV9 combines with J gene TRBJ2-7, with D perhaps given as TRBD1 or TRBD2 (6 bases each). This CDR3 is 14 amino acids long. In germline, CDR1 is SGDLS, CDR2 YYNGEE. Deletions cut 0 bases from V and 3 bases from J, with 10 bases between.

This clonotype was detected ten times or more. The chain recombines TRBV27 with TRBJ2-3; perhaps TRBD1 as D (6 bases). Germline assignment: CDR1 MNHEY and CDR2 SMNVEV (reference sequence). Trimming took 5 bases from V and 5 from J, leaving 14 bases between them. The CDR3 contains 14 residues. The CDR3 loop reads CASSLWDTRDTQYF. The CDR3 nucleotides are TGTGCCAGCAGTCTATGGGACACTAGAGATACGCAGTATTTT.

This clonotype was detected ten times or more. The chain carries TRBV28 and TRBJ2-5; TRBD2 might be the D (6 bases). The CDR3 sequence is 12 residues long. V lost 6 bases to trimming and J lost 6 bases, with 11 bases between them. The germline gives CDR1 MDHEN, CDR2 SYDVKM. CDR3 region: CASSLEGQTQYF. The CDR3 DNA reads TGTGCCAGCAGCTTGGAGGGGCAGACCCAGTACTTC.

V usage is TRBV2 and J usage is TRBJ2-7; TRBD2 matches 9 bases. The CDR3 covers 13 residues. With V trimmed by 2 bases and J by 7 bases, 3 bases remained unmatched. Germline assignment: CDR1 SNHLY and CDR2 FYNNEI. CDR3 in DNA: TGTGCCAGCAGTGAACCGCTAGCGGGGGAGCAGTACTTC. It encodes CASSEPLAGEQYF.

The chain carries TRBV14 and TRBJ2-7, with 9 positions matching TRBD2. CDR1 SGHDN and CDR2 FVKESK come from the germline V gene. This CDR3 contains 16 residues. Trimming cost V 0 bases and J 2 bases; bases outside gene matches: 5. CDR3 residues: CASSQDASGKTYEQYF. The CDR3 nucleotides are TGTGCCAGCAGCCAAGACGCTAGCGGGAAGACCTACGAGCAGTACTTC.

V usage is TRBV20-1 and J usage is TRBJ2-7; D unresolved. This CDR3 has 15 amino acids. The germline V gene encodes CDR1 DFQATT and CDR2 SNEGSKA (reference sequence). V was cut by 1 base and J by 2 bases, with 15 bases left in between. The CDR3 reads CSARALPGYTYEQYF. CDR3 nucleotides: TGCAGTGCTAGAGCCCTTCCCGGCTATACCTACGAGCAGTACTTC.

V usage is TRBV28 and J usage is TRBJ2-3; TRBD2 aligns across 10 bases. The CDR3 runs to 15 residues. J lost 4 bases, V lost 5 bases, and 6 bases had no gene match. Germline V gene sequence: CDR1 MDHEN, CDR2 SYDVKM. The CDR3 coding sequence is TGTGCCAGCAGTGCTCTAGCGGGAGAGCCAGATACGCAGTATTTT. Translation gives CASSALAGEPDTQYF.

J is TRBJ2-7 and V is TRBV7-2; 8 bases map to TRBD2. The germline V gene encodes CDR1 SGHTA and CDR2 FQGNSA. Trimming at V came to 1 base and at J to 2 bases, leaving 4 bases not matched to a gene. This CDR3 region has 15 residues. As DNA, the CDR3 is TGTGCCAGCAGCTTAGGAAGACTAGCGACCTACGAGCAGTACTTC. Translated: CASSLGRLATYEQYF. Full variable domain (rest looked up from reference TRBV7-2 and TRBJ2-7): GAGVSQSPSNKVTEKGKDVELRCDPISGHTALYWYRQSLGQGLEFLIYFQGNSAPDKSGLPSDRFSAERTGGSVSTLTIQRTQQEDSAVYLCASSLGRLATYEQYFGPGTRLTVT.

This clonotype came up a few times. The chain recombines TRBV5-4 with TRBJ1-1, with 9 bases lining up with TRBD1. The V gene end was trimmed by 4 bases and the J gene end by 6 bases; junction bases not matched to a gene: 10. The germline V gene encodes CDR1 SGHNT and CDR2 YYREEE (reference sequence). The CDR3 is 15 amino acids. CDR3 DNA sequence: TGTGCCAGCAGCCCTGGACAGGGGTGGGAGGCTGAAGCTTTCTTT. Its translation is CASSPGQGWEAEAFF.

This clonotype came up many times. V usage is TRBV5-1 and J usage is TRBJ2-3, with TRBD1 matching 8 bases. The CDR3 contains 13 residues. Germline trimming cut 4 bases from V and 4 bases from J; bases unmatched to any gene: 2. Germline CDR1 reads SGHRS; CDR2 reads YFSETQ. CDR3 DNA sequence: TGCGCCAGCAGCGGACAGGGCCCAGATACGCAGTATTTT. It is translated as CASSGQGPDTQYF. The whole variable domain, remainder taken from reference TRBV5-1 and TRBJ2-3, is KAGVTQTPRYLIKTRGQQVTLSCSPISGHRSVSWYQQTPGQGLQFLFEYFSETQRNKGNFPGRFSGRQFSNSRSEMNVSTLELGDSALYLCASSGQGPDTQYFGPGTRLTVL.

This clonotype came up many times. The V gene is TRBV7-3, the J gene TRBJ1-1, with D perhaps matching TRBD1 (6 bases). The V end was cut by 2 bases, the J end by 4 bases, with 11 bases between. The CDR3 covers 14 residues. Germline-derived CDR1 and CDR2 are SGHTA and FQGTGA. For the CDR3, the DNA is TGTGCCAGCAGCTTAGCTAGGGGGGTCACTGAAGCTTTCTTT. Translation: CASSLARGVTEAFF. Supplemented by reference TRBV7-3 and TRBJ1-1, the full variable domain reads GAGVSQTPSNKVTEKGKYVELRCDPISGHTALYWYRQSLGQGPEFLIYFQGTGAADDSGLPNDRFFAVRPEGSVSTLKIQRTERGDSAVYLCASSLARGVTEAFFGQGTRLTVV.

In DNA, the CDR3 is TGTGCCAGCAGCTTAACCCGGGACAGGGGAAGAACCGGGGAGCTGTTTTTT. The encoded protein is CASSLTRDRGRTGELFF. This chain joins TRBV11-2 and TRBJ2-2; 10 positions match TRBD1. There are 17 residues in the CDR3. Per germline, CDR1 SGHAT and CDR2 FQNNGV. Trimming took 2 bases from V and 5 from J; bases not matched to a gene: 8.

The gene calls are TRBV20-1 and TRBJ2-7; 7 bases match TRBD1. The length of the CDR3 is 14 residues. The trim removed 4 bases at V and 1 base at J, leaving 7 bases unmatched. Per the germline V gene, CDR1 is DFQATT and CDR2 is SNEGSKA (reference sequence). Written as DNA, the CDR3 is TGCAGTGCTAAAAGGGACAGTGCATCCTACGAGCAGTACTTC. Residues: CSAKRDSASYEQYF.

This clonotype was counted at least ten times. This CDR3 is CSVGPSVGELFF. Here the CDR3 DNA reads TGCAGCGTTGGCCCTAGCGTCGGGGAGCTGTTTTTT. The V gene is TRBV29-1, the J gene TRBJ2-2; D might be TRBD2 (6 bases). The CDR3 has 12 amino acids. V dropped 4 bases and J dropped 7 bases, with 10 bases sitting between them. The germline gives CDR1 SQVTM, CDR2 ANQGSEA.